Each of the 7 T cell receptor beta chains below was sequenced from the same sample in a study of blood T cell repertoires in COVID-19. The method was immunoSEQ multiplex PCR; TCRdb's version includes in-frame clones alone and lacks a portion of them. The table lists more than 300,000 clones, about 93% of them singletons, with 3% to 4% in the top ten. Sample: peripheral blood. These receptors were taken from a woman aged 18 to 35 who had recovered from COVID-19.

The V and J genes are TRBV4-3 and TRBJ1-4; TRBD1 aligns across 10 bases. The CDR3 runs 15 residues. Germline CDR1 reads LGHNA; CDR2 reads YSLEER. V trimming: 6 bases; J trimming: 8 bases; junction bases outside the gene matches: 9. The CDR3 region has the DNA TGCGCCAGCAGTTCCCGACAGGGGGCGTACGAAAAACTGTTTTTT. Translated, it gives CASSSRQGAYEKLFF.

The rearrangement uses TRBV6-5 and TRBJ2-7, with D uncertain. Germline CDR1 and CDR2: MNHEY and SVGAGI. The V gene lost 8 bases and the J gene lost 0 bases, with 11 bases spanning the gap. The CDR3 has 13 amino acids. The CDR3 spells CASRRSRSYEQYV. The CDR3 bases are TGTGCCAGCCGTCGGAGTCGCTCCTACGAGCAGTACGTC.

This sequence joins TRBV10-3 and TRBJ2-1; 10 nucleotides line up with TRBD2. In germline, CDR1 is ENHRY, CDR2 SYGVKD. There are 14 residues in the CDR3. After removal of 11 bases from V and 9 bases from J, the junction contained 13 bases not matched to a gene. The CDR3 DNA follows: TGTGCCCTCTCTACAGCGGGAGGGCCGAGTGAGCAGTTCTTC. Its protein is CALSTAGGPSEQFF.

This clone showed up just a few times. V gene TRBV4-3 combines with J gene TRBJ2-2, with 13 bases lining up with TRBD2. The trim removed 0 bases at V and 6 bases at J, leaving 10 bases unmatched. The CDR3 extends over 19 amino acids. Per the germline V gene, CDR1 is LGHNA and CDR2 is YSLEER. CDR3 protein: CASSQDGTSGIGAAGELFF. The CDR3 nucleotides are TGCGCCAGCAGCCAAGATGGGACTAGCGGGATTGGGGCGGCCGGGGAGCTGTTTTTT.

This CDR3 is CYGSKIRPETSSYPGWYEQYV. CDR3 DNA sequence: TGTTACGGGAGCAAAATTCGGCCGGAGACTAGCTCCTACCCCGGATGGTACGAGCAGTACGTC. The V call is TRBV21-1, the J call TRBJ2-7; the table's D gene call, TRBD2, was not cross checked with the DNA. TRBV21-1 is listed as a pseudogene. The CDR3 sequence is 21 residues long.

This clone was recorded once. V usage is TRBV7-2 and J usage is TRBJ2-7; 14 positions match TRBD2. The V segment lost 5 bases and the J segment 3 bases; nucleotides outside the gene matches: 6. The CDR3 runs 16 residues. Germline V gives CDR1 SGHTA, CDR2 FQGNSA. The CDR3 loop reads CASSPGTSGSHYEQYV. CDR3 nucleotides: TGTGCCAGCAGCCCCGGGACTAGCGGGAGTCACTACGAGCAGTACGTC.

This chain uses TRBV3-1 (or the pseudogene TRBV3-2) with TRBJ2-5, with D unresolved. Trimming left V 2 bases short and J 6 bases short, with 10 bases between. CDR3 length: 13 residues. Germline V CDR1 and CDR2: LGHDT, YNNKEL (reference sequence). The CDR3 loop is CASSQRGFKTQYF. In DNA form, the CDR3 reads TGTGCCAGCAGCCAACGAGGTTTTAAGACCCAGTACTTC.